The 16 T cell receptor beta chains below were found in one sample sequenced in a study of response to subunit inactivated influenza vaccine. A single record per CDR3 protein comes from TCRdb applying MiXCR to the RT-PCR reads. The table lists roughly 500,000 distinct CDR3 sequences, roughly 23% of them singletons, with approximately 2% in the top ten. Source: CD4+ T cells sorted from PBMCs, taken more than 4 days after vaccination. Source of these receptors: a man in his forties or fifties who received an inactivated influenza vaccine.

For this clonotype: An end of the junction differs from the germline gene, which may be a read error. CDR3 nucleotide sequence: TGCAATGCTATTCGACAGCCGAGCTACGAGCAGTACTTC. Its protein product is CNAIRQPSYEQYF. The chain is built from TRBV20-1 and TRBJ2-7, with TRBD1 as a possible D gene (5 bases). The CDR3 has 13 residues. Germline lookup yields CDR1 DFQATT and CDR2 SNEGSKA (reference sequence).

This clonotype was observed a few times. The chain combines TRBV7-3 with TRBJ2-1, with D perhaps TRBD2 (6 bases). This CDR3 contains 15 residues. The V end was cut by 4 bases, the J end by 8 bases, with 18 bases between. Germline V gene sequence: CDR1 SGHTA, CDR2 FQGTGA. The CDR3 nucleotides read TGTGCCAGCAGCTCGACTAGTATGATAGGAGATGAGCAGTTCTTC. Translating gives CASSSTSMIGDEQFF.

The chain links TRBV20-1 to TRBJ2-5; D unclear. The CDR3 extends over 15 amino acids. From germline, CDR1 is DFQATT and CDR2 SNEGSKA (reference sequence). The ends were cut back, 1 base at V and 1 base at J, with 13 bases in the middle. In nucleotides, the CDR3 is TGCAGTGCTAGAGGCCACCTCGCCCTCCAAGAGACCCAGTACTTC. Translating gives CSARGHLALQETQYF.

V usage is TRBV6-2 or TRBV6-3 and J usage is TRBJ2-7; D ambiguous. Trimming cost V 7 bases and J 7 bases, with 11 bases left between them. The CDR3 is 11 residues long. In germline, CDR1 is MNHEY, CDR2 SVGEGT. CDR3 sequence: CASTHIGEQYF. Written as DNA, the CDR3 is TGTGCCAGCACCCATATCGGTGAGCAGTACTTC.

This clonotype showed up just once. The V gene is TRBV20-1, the J gene TRBJ2-7; a possible D gene is TRBD1 (5 bases). The CDR3 length is 14 residues. V shed 2 bases and J shed 3 bases, with 14 bases lying between them. Germline values: CDR1 DFQATT, CDR2 SNEGSKA (reference sequence). CDR3 sequence reads: CSARNPRVGYEQYF. In DNA, the CDR3 is TGCAGTGCTAGAAATCCCAGGGTGGGCTACGAGCAGTACTTC.

The chain recombines TRBV12-3 or TRBV12-4 with TRBJ2-1; TRBD2 aligns across 11 bases. The CDR3 extends over 16 amino acids. With 3 bases clipped from V and 7 bases from J, the junction kept 8 bases outside the gene matches. CDR3 in DNA: TGTGCCAGCAGTTTGTTAACTAGCGGGAGACCGAATGAGCAGTTCTTC. As protein: CASSLLTSGRPNEQFF.

The chain is built from TRBV20-1 and TRBJ2-7; 8 nucleotides line up with TRBD1. CDR1 and CDR2 (germline): DFQATT, SNEGSKA (reference sequence). This CDR3 has 14 residues. The V gene end was trimmed by 6 bases and the J gene end by 7 bases; junction bases not matched to a gene: 14. The CDR3 nucleotides are TGCAGTGCCCCCGGACAGGGCCGGTTGAGGGAGCAGTACTTC. It encodes CSAPGQGRLREQYF.

This sequence joins TRBV5-1 and TRBJ2-7; the match to TRBD1 covers 7 bases. This CDR3 has 14 amino acids. From germline, CDR1 is SGHRS and CDR2 YFSETQ. The V segment lost 4 bases and the J segment 0 bases; nucleotides outside the gene matches: 4. DNA for the CDR3: TGCGCCAGCAGCAAGGGACAGCCCTCCTACGAGCAGTACTTC. Translating it yields CASSKGQPSYEQYF. Combining the CDR3 with reference TRBV5-1 and TRBJ2-7 gives the whole variable domain KAGVTQTPRYLIKTRGQQVTLSCSPISGHRSVSWYQQTPGQGLQFLFEYFSETQRNKGNFPGRFSGRQFSNSRSEMNVSTLELGDSALYLCASSKGQPSYEQYFGPGTRLTVT.

The rearrangement links TRBV25-1 to TRBJ2-3; D is uncertain. Trimming cost V 7 bases and J 0 bases, with 8 bases left between them. The germline CDR1 and CDR2 sequences are MGHDK and SYGVNS. The CDR3 runs to 13 residues. This CDR3 reads CASMDLSTDTQYF. The DNA for the CDR3 is TGTGCCAGCATGGATCTTAGCACAGATACGCAGTATTTT. The full variable domain, in which reference TRBV25-1 and TRBJ2-3 provide the parts outside the CDR3, is EADIYQTPRYLVIGTGKKITLECSQTMGHDKMYWYQQDPGMELHLIHYSYGVNSTEKGDLSSESTVSRIRTEHFPLTLESARPSHTSQYLCASMDLSTDTQYFGPGTRLTVL.

V usage is TRBV20-1 and J usage is TRBJ2-7, with 7 bases matching TRBD2. Per germline, CDR1 DFQATT and CDR2 SNEGSKA (reference sequence). The CDR3 sequence is 12 residues long. V trimming: 3 bases; J trimming: 6 bases; junction bases outside the gene matches: 5. CDR3 DNA: TGCAGTGCTAGGGGCGGGAGCAGCGAGCAGTACTTC. Amino acid sequence: CSARGGSSEQYF.

This clonotype was observed a few times. J is TRBJ1-1 and V is TRBV6-5; D gene unclear. This CDR3 region has 13 residues. V shed 0 bases and J shed 11 bases, with 13 bases lying between them. Looked up from germline, CDR1 is MNHEY and CDR2 is SVGAGI. The CDR3 reads CASSYSMRDIAFF. CDR3 nucleotide sequence: TGTGCCAGCAGTTACTCTATGAGGGATATTGCTTTCTTT.

This chain joins TRBV10-2 and TRBJ1-6; D is possibly TRBD1 (5 bases). CDR3 length: 15 residues. The V gene's germline CDR1 is WSHSY and CDR2 SAAADI. Trimming removed 0 bases from V and 9 bases from J, with 12 bases in between. The CDR3 loop reads CASSESAGRTSPLHF. CDR3 nucleotide sequence: TGCGCCAGCAGTGAGTCGGCGGGGCGGACTTCACCCCTCCACTTT.

The chain recombines TRBV11-2 with TRBJ2-3; D is undetermined. The length of the CDR3 is 14 residues. Trimming took off 3 bases at V and 4 bases at J, with 11 bases between the two ends. CDR1 and CDR2 (germline): SGHAT, FQNNGV. The CDR3 region is CASSFTEMPDTQYF. For the CDR3, the DNA is TGTGCCAGCAGCTTTACAGAAATGCCAGATACGCAGTATTTT. The complete variable domain, with remaining parts taken from reference TRBV11-2 and TRBJ2-3, reads EAGVAQSPRYKIIEKRQSVAFWCNPISGHATLYWYQQILGQGPKLLIQFQNNGVVDDSQLPKDRFSAERLKGVDSTLKIQPAKLEDSAVYLCASSFTEMPDTQYFGPGTRLTVL.

The chain couples TRBV20-1 to TRBJ2-1; 14 bases are shared with TRBD2. Unmatched junction bases numbered 8, after V lost 6 bases and J lost 7 bases. Germline V gene sequence: CDR1 DFQATT, CDR2 SNEGSKA (reference sequence). There are 15 residues in the CDR3. This CDR3 is CSAGRTSGGSNEQFF. The CDR3 nucleotides read TGCAGTGCGGGGAGGACTAGCGGGGGGTCTAATGAGCAGTTCTTC.

The rearrangement links TRBV5-8 to TRBJ2-1; 7 bases match TRBD1. This CDR3 has 16 amino acids. With 1 base clipped from V and 0 bases from J, the junction kept 4 bases outside the gene matches. Looked up from germline, CDR1 is SGHTS and CDR2 is YDEGEE. In DNA form, the CDR3 reads TGTGCCAGCAGCTTGAAGGGGGCTGGCTCCTACAATGAGCAGTTCTTC. This codes for CASSLKGAGSYNEQFF.

This rearrangement joins TRBV5-1 to TRBJ2-1, with 7 bases fitting TRBD2. This CDR3 region has 15 residues. Germline V lookup: CDR1 SGHRS, CDR2 YFSETQ. Trimming took 5 bases from V and 7 from J; bases not matched to a gene: 12. The CDR3 DNA reads TGCGCCAGCAGAGGAGCGGGCGGGAGTGGAAATGAGCAGTTCTTC. Encoded protein: CASRGAGGSGNEQFF. Full variable domain (outside the CDR3, taken from reference TRBV5-1 and TRBJ2-1): KAGVTQTPRYLIKTRGQQVTLSCSPISGHRSVSWYQQTPGQGLQFLFEYFSETQRNKGNFPGRFSGRQFSNSRSEMNVSTLELGDSALYLCASRGAGGSGNEQFFGPGTRLTVL.